This T cell receptor beta chain was recovered during a study of cytomegalovirus exposure and HLA in healthy donors. Regarding this clone: The antigen remains unidentified.

Donors likely had unrecorded immune exposures despite being nominally healthy when sampled. Study-level points and caveats: In vitro assays verified that three CMV-associated chains recognized CMV antigens specifically. As a later analysis revealed, the rate of TCR association differed by HLA locus, with DRB1 most and HLA-C fewest.

CDR1 SGHVS and CDR2 FNYEAQ come from the germline V gene. This CDR3 is 15 amino acids long. The junction had 11 bases not matched to a gene; V was cut back by 5 bases and J by 7 bases. PCR used 60 Vbeta primers and 13 Jbeta primers. Authors' methods: The count from a later analysis was some 80 million unique TCR beta chains, 9.5 million to 11 million of them shared. Here immunoSEQ multiplex PCR was the method, and the copy in TCRdb shows in-frame clones only, minus some. That table furnishes V, J and clone size, whereas the DNA furnished D and trimming. The data show roughly 130,000 clones, 75% to 90% seen once.

The genes are TRBV7-6 and TRBJ2-1; 7 bases match TRBD2. Input material: PBMCs. This TCR was recovered from a man aged 40-49 years in good health and CMV-seronegative. The CDR3 sequence is CASSLRASGGNEQFF. The CDR3 coding sequence is TGTGCCAGCAGCCTAAGGGCTAGCGGAGGGAATGAGCAGTTCTTC.